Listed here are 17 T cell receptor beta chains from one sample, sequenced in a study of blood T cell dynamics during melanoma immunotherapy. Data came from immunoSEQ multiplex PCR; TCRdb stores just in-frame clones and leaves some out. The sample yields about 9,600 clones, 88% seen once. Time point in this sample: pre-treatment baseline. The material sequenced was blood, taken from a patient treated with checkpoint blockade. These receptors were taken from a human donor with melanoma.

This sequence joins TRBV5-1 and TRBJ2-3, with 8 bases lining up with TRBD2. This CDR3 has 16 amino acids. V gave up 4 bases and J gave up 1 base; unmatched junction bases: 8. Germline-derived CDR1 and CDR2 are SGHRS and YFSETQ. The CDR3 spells CASSRLATRGTDTQYF. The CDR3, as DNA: TGCGCCAGCAGCCGACTAGCGACCCGGGGCACAGATACGCAGTATTTT.

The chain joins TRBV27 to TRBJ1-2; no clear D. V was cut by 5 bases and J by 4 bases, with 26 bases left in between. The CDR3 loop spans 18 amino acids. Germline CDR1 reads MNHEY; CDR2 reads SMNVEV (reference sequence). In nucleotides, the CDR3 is TGTGCCAGCAGTCAGAAATTTACACCCTTGGGCGGGGTCTATGGCTACACCTTC. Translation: CASSQKFTPLGGVYGYTF.

The CDR3: CASSRKRVTVEVNYGYTF. CDR3 bases: TGTGCCAGCAGCCGAAAAAGGGTAACAGTGGAGGTTAACTATGGCTACACCTTC. The gene calls are TRBV5-5 and TRBJ1-2; D call uncertain. Per germline, CDR1 SGHKS and CDR2 YYEKEE (reference sequence). Trimming stripped 4 bases from V and 1 base from J, with 23 bases between. The CDR3 has 18 amino acids.

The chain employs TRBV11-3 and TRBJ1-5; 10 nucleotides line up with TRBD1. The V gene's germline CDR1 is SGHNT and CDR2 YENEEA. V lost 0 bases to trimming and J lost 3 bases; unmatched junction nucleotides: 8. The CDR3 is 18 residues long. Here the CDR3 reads CASSLDPPGQGFNQPQHF. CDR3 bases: TGTGCCAGCAGCTTAGATCCCCCGGGACAGGGGTTCAATCAGCCCCAGCATTTT.

The CDR3 here is CASRAGTLTQHF. In DNA, the CDR3 is TGTGCCAGCAGAGCTGGGACTCTGACCCAGCATTTT. The rearrangement uses TRBV2 and TRBJ1-5; perhaps TRBD1 as D (5 bases). Per the germline V gene, CDR1 is SNHLY and CDR2 is FYNNEI. The CDR3 runs 12 residues. Trimming shortened V by 6 bases and J by 11 bases, and 14 bases separated the two germline ends.

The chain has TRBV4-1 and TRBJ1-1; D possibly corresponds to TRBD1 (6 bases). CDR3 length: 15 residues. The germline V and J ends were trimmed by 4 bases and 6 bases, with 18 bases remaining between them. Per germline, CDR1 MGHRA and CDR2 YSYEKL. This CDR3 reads CASSLSPYRDPEAFF. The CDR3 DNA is TGCGCCAGCAGCCTTTCCCCCTACAGGGACCCTGAAGCTTTCTTT.

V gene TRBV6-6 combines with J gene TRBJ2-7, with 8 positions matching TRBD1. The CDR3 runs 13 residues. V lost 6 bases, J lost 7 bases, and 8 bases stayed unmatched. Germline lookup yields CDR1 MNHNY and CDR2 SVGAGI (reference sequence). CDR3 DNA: TGTGCCAGCAGAGCCACAGGGGGGCCTGAGCAGTACGTC. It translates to CASRATGGPEQYV.

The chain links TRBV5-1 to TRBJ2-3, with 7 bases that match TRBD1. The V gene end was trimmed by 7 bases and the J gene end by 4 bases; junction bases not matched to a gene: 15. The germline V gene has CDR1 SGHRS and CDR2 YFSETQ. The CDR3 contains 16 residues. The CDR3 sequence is CASRNQPGQMADTQYF. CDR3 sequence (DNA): TGCGCCAGCCGCAACCAACCGGGACAGATGGCAGATACGCAGTATTTT. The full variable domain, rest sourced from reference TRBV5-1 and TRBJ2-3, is KAGVTQTPRYLIKTRGQQVTLSCSPISGHRSVSWYQQTPGQGLQFLFEYFSETQRNKGNFPGRFSGRQFSNSRSEMNVSTLELGDSALYLCASRNQPGQMADTQYFGPGTRLTVL.

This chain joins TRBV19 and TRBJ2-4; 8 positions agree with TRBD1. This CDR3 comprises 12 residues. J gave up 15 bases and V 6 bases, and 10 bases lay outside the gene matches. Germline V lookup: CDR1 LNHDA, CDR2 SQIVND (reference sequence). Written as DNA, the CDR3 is TGTGCCAGTAGCCCCCGACAGGGGTTCACGTACTTC. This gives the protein CASSPRQGFTYF.

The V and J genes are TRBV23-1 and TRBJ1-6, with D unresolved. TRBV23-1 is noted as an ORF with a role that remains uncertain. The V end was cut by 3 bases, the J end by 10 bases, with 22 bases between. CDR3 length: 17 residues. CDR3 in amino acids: CASSHLSPTKDYSPLHF. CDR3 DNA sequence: TGCGCCAGCAGTCACCTTTCTCCGACGAAGGATTACTCACCCCTCCACTTT.

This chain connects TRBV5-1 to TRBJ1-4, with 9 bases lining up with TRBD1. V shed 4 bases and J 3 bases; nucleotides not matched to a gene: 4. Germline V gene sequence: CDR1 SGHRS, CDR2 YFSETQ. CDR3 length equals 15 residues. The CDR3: CASSLTGGPNEKLFF. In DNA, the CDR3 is TGCGCCAGCAGCCTAACAGGGGGCCCTAATGAAAAACTGTTTTTT.

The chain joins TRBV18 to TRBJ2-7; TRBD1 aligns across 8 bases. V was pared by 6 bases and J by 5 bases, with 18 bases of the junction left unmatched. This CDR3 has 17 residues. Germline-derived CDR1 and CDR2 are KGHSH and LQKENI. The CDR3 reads CASSLTYPPDRGNEQYF. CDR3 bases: TGTGCCAGCTCCCTCACATACCCCCCTGACAGGGGTAACGAGCAGTACTTC.

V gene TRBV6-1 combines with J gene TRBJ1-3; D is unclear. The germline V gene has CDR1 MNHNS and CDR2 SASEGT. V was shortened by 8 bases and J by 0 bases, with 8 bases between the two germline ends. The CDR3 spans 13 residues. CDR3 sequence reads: CASQGDSGNTIYF. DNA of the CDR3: TGTGCCAGCCAAGGCGACTCTGGAAACACCATATATTTT.

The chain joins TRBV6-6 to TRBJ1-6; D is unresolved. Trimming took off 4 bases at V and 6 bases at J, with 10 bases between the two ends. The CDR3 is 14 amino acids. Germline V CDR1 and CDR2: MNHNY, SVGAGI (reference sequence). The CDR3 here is CASSSRNSNSPLHF. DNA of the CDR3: TGTGCCAGCAGTTCCCGGAACAGTAATTCACCCCTCCACTTT.

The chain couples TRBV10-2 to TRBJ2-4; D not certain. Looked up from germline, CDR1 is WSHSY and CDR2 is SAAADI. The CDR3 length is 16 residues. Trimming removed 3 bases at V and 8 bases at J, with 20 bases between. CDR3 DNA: TGCGCCAGCAGTGATTTGAGAGCTCCCCAGGTGGACATTCAGTACTTC. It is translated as CASSDLRAPQVDIQYF.

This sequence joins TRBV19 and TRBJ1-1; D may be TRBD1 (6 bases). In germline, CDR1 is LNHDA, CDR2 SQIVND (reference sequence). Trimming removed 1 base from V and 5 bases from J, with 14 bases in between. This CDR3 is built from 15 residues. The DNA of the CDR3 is TGTGCCAGTAGTATAGGGAAACAGGGAAGGACTGAAGCTTTCTTT. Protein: CASSIGKQGRTEAFF.

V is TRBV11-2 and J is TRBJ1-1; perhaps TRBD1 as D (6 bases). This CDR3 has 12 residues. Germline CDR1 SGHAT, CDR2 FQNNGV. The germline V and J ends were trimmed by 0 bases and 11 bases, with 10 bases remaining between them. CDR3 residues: CASSLDSGVAFF. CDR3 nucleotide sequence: TGTGCCAGCAGCTTAGACTCAGGGGTTGCTTTCTTT.